These T cell receptor beta chains were read from a single sample in a study of T cells expressing NK-cell markers. TCRdb reanalyzed the 5' RACE reads and collapses them to one entry per CDR3 protein, without DNA. Its table records hundreds of thousands of distinct CDR3 sequences. Material: blood T cells: a sorted CD56 or NKG2C T cell subset, CD4+ or CD8+ T cells, or bulk PBMC T cells (not recorded which). Every receptor here comes from a woman aged 18-70 years in good health. CDR3s include the opening cysteine and the closing phenylalanine or tryptophan.

J gene	V gene	CDR3 protein
TRBJ2-5	TRBV5-1	CASRKDSTGETQYF
TRBJ2-2	TRBV7-8	CASSLDGYGLFF
TRBJ2-2	TRBV29-1	CSVSGTQNTGELFF
TRBJ2-4	TRBV25-1	CASSLGEVAKNIQYF
TRBJ2-5	TRBV4-3	CASSHVTSGGVRETQYF
TRBJ2-7	TRBV14	CASSQDSRSGEQYF
TRBJ1-6	TRBV7-2	CASSLVGQIPYSPLHF
TRBJ2-5	TRBV20-1	CSASISGITRETQYF
TRBJ2-6	TRBV12-3/TRBV12-4	CASRGTGGTSGANVLTF
TRBJ2-3	TRBV7-8	CASSLVGGVSDTQYF
TRBJ2-3	TRBV29-1	CSVGVRLSTDTQYF
TRBJ2-1	TRBV29-1	CSVLRRTNEQFF
TRBJ1-2	TRBV5-6	CASSLLWDAQLGGYTF
TRBJ2-2	TRBV5-1	CASGLAGSTGELFF
TRBJ2-7	TRBV12-3/TRBV12-4	CASSLLPETYEQYF
TRBJ2-3	TRBV12-3/TRBV12-4	CASSPFSGSTDTQYF
TRBJ2-2	TRBV14	CASSLAGGPTGELFF
TRBJ2-4	TRBV5-6	CASSLAGNGKNIQYF
TRBJ2-1	TRBV20-1	CSASRRLAYNEQFF
TRBJ2-3	TRBV7-3	CASSPGQGIITDTQYF
TRBJ1-3	TRBV9	CASSVGTGGSGNTIYF
TRBJ2-1	TRBV18	CASSRAGPYNEQFF
TRBJ1-1	TRBV7-3	CASSAAPGSNTEAFF
TRBJ2-1	TRBV5-1	CASSLTGQRYNEQFF
TRBJ2-1	TRBV6-1	CASSLGRADHNEQFF
TRBJ2-3	TRBV29-1	CSGDRGLDTQYF
TRBJ2-7	TRBV20-1	CSGQTMDPYEQYF
TRBJ2-1	TRBV20-1	CSARPTLHEQFF
TRBJ2-2	TRBV7-6	CASSSGRLNTGELFF
TRBJ2-1	TRBV7-8	CASSLGTSGDNEQFF
TRBJ2-7	TRBV29-1	CSVEVPPGSEQYF
TRBJ2-1	TRBV24-1	CATSGGQGNEQFF
TRBJ1-6	TRBV20-1	CSARDQDRGSSPLHF
TRBJ1-5	TRBV10-3	CAIIGHNQPQHF
TRBJ2-7	TRBV5-4	CASSLRGSLDYEQYF
TRBJ1-1	TRBV18	CASSLGQYEAFF
TRBJ2-7	TRBV28	CASSLLGQGSYEQYF
TRBJ2-5	TRBV29-1	CSVLVRAGETQYF
TRBJ2-4	TRBV4-1	CASSRTDAQNIQYF
TRBJ2-5	TRBV5-1	CASSLRWTVLQETQYF
TRBJ2-7	TRBV29-1	CSVRRGHYEQYF
TRBJ2-5	TRBV7-2	CASSLGGSGRAKETQYF
TRBJ2-7	TRBV29-1	CSVGGRAQTREQYF